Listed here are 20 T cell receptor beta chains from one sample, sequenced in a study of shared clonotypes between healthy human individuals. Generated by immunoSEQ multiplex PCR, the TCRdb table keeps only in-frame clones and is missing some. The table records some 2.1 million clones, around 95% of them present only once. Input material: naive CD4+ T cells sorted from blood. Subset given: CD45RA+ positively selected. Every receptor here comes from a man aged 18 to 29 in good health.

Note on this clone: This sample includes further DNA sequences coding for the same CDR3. CDR3 in amino acids: CASSLEGRGNQPQHF. The CDR3 bases are TGCGCCAGCAGCTTGGAGGGTCGGGGCAATCAGCCCCAGCATTTT. The rearrangement uses TRBV5-1 and TRBJ1-5; D is ambiguous. The CDR3 is made up of 15 amino acids. Trimming took off 0 bases at V and 2 bases at J, with 9 bases between the two ends. From germline, CDR1 is SGHRS and CDR2 YFSETQ. Looking up the rest from reference TRBV5-1 and TRBJ1-5 gives the full variable domain: KAGVTQTPRYLIKTRGQQVTLSCSPISGHRSVSWYQQTPGQGLQFLFEYFSETQRNKGNFPGRFSGRQFSNSRSEMNVSTLELGDSALYLCASSLEGRGNQPQHFGDGTRLSIL.

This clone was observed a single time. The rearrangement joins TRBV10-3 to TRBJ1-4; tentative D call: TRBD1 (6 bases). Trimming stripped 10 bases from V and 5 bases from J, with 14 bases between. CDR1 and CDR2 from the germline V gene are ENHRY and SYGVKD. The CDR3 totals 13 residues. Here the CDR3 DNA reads TGTGCCACCAGGGGCGGTGCAAATGAAAAACTGTTTTTT. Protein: CATRGGANEKLFF.

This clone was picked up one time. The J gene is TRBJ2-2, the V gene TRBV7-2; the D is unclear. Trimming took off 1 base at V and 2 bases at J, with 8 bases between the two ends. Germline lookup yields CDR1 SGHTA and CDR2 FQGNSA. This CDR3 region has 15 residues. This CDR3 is CASSLGLVNTGELFF. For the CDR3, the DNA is TGTGCCAGCAGCTTAGGGCTAGTAAACACCGGGGAGCTGTTTTTT.

The CDR3, as DNA: TGTGCCAGCAGTCTTCAGGTTTACTACGAGCAGTACTTC. It codes for CASSLQVYYEQYF. The V call is TRBV11-2, the J call TRBJ2-7, with D uncertain. Germline loops: CDR1 SGHAT, CDR2 FQNNGV. Deletions cut 6 bases from V and 3 bases from J, with 12 bases between. The CDR3 length is 13 residues.

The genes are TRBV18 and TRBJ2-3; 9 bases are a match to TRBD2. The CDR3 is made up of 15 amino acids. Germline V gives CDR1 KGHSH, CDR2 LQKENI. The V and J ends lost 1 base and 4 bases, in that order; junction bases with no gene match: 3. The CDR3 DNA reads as TGTGCCAGCTCACCACTAGCGGGAGCCCCAGATACGCAGTATTTT. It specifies CASSPLAGAPDTQYF.

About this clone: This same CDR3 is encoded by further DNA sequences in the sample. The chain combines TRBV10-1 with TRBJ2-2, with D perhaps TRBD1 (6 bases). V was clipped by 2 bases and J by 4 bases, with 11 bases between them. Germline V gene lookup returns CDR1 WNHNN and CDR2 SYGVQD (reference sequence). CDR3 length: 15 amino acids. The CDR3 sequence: CASSESRGSTGELFF. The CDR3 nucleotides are TGCGCCAGCAGTGAGAGCAGGGGATCCACCGGGGAGCTGTTTTTT.

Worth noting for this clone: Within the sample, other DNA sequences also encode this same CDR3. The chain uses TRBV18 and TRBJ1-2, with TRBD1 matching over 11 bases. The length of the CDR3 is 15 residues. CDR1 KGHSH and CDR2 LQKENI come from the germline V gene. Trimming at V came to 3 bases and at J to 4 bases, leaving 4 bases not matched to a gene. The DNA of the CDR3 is TGTGCCAGCTCACCCCCGGGACAGGGGGTCTATGGCTACACCTTC. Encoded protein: CASSPPGQGVYGYTF.

CDR3 loop: CASSFLTGTIEKLFF. In DNA form, the CDR3 reads TGTGCCAGCAGTTTCCTGACAGGGACTATTGAAAAACTGTTTTTT. The rearrangement uses TRBV21-1 and TRBJ1-4. TRBV21-1 is labeled a pseudogene. CDR3 size: 15 residues.

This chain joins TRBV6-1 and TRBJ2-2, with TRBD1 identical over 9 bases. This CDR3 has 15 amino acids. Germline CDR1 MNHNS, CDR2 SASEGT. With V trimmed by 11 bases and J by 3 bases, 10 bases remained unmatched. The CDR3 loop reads CASISGTGYTGELFF. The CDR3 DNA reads TGTGCCTCTATCTCCGGGACAGGGTACACCGGGGAGCTGTTTTTT.

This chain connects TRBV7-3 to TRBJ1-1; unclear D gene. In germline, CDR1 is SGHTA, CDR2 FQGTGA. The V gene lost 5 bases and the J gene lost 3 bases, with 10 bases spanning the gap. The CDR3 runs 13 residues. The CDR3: CASSIRGYTEAFF. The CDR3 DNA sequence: TGTGCCAGCAGCATTCGGGGATACACTGAAGCTTTCTTT.

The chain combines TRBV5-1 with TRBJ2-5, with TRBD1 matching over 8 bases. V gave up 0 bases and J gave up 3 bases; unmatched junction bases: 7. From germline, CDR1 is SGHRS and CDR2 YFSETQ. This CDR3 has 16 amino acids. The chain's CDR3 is CASSLGGTGIEETQYF. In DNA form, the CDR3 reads TGCGCCAGCAGCTTGGGTGGGACAGGAATAGAAGAGACCCAGTACTTC.

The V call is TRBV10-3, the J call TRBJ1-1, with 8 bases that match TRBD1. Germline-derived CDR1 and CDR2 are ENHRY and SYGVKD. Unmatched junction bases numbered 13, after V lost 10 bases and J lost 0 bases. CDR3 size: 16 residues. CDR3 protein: CATGQGEAGVNTEAFF. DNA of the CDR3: TGTGCCACCGGACAGGGTGAAGCGGGGGTGAACACTGAAGCTTTCTTT.

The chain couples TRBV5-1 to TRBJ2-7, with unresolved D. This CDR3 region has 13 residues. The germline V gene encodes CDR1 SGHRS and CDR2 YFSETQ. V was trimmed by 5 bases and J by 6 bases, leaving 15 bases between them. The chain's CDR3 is CASSKRGAVEQYF. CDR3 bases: TGCGCCAGCAGTAAGAGAGGCGCGGTCGAGCAGTACTTC.

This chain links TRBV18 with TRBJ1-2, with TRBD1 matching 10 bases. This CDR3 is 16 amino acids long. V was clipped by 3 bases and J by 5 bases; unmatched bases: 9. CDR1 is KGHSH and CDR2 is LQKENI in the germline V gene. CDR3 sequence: CASSPTSTGGEYGYTF. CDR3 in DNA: TGTGCCAGCTCACCGACCTCGACAGGGGGCGAGTATGGCTACACCTTC. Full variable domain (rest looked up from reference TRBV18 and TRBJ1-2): NAGVMQNPRHLVRRRGQEARLRCSPMKGHSHVYWYRQLPEEGLKFMVYLQKENIIDESGMPKERFSAEFPKEGPSILRIQQVVRGDSAAYFCASSPTSTGGEYGYTFGSGTRLTVV.

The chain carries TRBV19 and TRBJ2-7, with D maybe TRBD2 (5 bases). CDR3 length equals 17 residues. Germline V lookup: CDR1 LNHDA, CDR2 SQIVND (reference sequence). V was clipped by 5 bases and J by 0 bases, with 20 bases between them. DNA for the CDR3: TGTGCCAGTAGTGCCCAAGGTCTACGAGCGGACTCCTACGAGCAGTACTTC. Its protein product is CASSAQGLRADSYEQYF.

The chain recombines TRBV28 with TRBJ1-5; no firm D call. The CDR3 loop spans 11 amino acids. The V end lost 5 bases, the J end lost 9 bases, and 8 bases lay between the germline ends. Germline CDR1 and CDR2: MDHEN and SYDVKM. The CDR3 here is CASSGGWPQHF. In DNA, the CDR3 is TGTGCCAGCAGTGGCGGGTGGCCCCAGCATTTT.

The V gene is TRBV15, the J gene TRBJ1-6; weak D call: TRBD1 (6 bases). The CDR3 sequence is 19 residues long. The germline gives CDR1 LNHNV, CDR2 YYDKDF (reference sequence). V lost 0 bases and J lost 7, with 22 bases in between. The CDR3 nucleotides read TGTGCCACCAGCAGAGATAGAACCCTCCCCAGGGGAGGAAATTCACCCCTCCACTTT. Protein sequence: CATSRDRTLPRGGNSPLHF.

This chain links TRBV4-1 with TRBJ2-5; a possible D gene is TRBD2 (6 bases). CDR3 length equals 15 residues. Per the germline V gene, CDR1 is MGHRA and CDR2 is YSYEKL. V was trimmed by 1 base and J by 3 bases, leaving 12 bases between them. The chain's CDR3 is CASSQGGTKKETQYF. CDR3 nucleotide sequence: TGCGCCAGCAGCCAAGGCGGGACGAAAAAAGAGACCCAGTACTTC.

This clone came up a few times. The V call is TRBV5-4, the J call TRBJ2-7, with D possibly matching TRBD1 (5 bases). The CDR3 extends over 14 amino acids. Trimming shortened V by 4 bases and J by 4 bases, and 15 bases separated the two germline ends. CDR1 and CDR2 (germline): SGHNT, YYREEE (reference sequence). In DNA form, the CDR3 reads TGTGCCAGCAGCCCCGGACAAAACGCTTACGAGCAGTACTTC. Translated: CASSPGQNAYEQYF. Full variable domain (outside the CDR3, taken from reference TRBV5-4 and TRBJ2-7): ETGVTQSPTHLIKTRGQQVTLRCSSQSGHNTVSWYQQALGQGPQFIFQYYREEENGRGNFPPRFSGLQFPNYSSELNVNALELDDSALYLCASSPGQNAYEQYFGPGTRLTVT.

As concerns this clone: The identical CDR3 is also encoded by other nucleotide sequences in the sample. The CDR3, as DNA: TGTGCCAGCAGCTTGGTAGGGTATGAGCAGTTCTTC. This translates into CASSLVGYEQFF. The V and J genes are TRBV5-4 and TRBJ2-1, with D uncertain. This CDR3 region has 12 residues. CDR1 and CDR2 from the germline V gene are SGHNT and YYREEE (reference sequence). V lost 0 bases and J lost 8, with 6 bases in between. Combining the CDR3 with reference TRBV5-4 and TRBJ2-1 gives the whole variable domain ETGVTQSPTHLIKTRGQQVTLRCSSQSGHNTVSWYQQALGQGPQFIFQYYREEENGRGNFPPRFSGLQFPNYSSELNVNALELDDSALYLCASSLVGYEQFFGPGTRLTVL.